The 17 T cell receptor beta chains below were found in one sample sequenced in a study of T-cell memory formation after mild COVID-19. One entry per CDR3 protein, called by TCRdb with MiXCR from the 5' RACE reads. Of approximately 490,000 distinct CDR3 sequences in the sample, roughly 22% were seen once. The material sequenced was PBMCs or a T cell subset sorted from them (not recorded which). The receptors derive from an adult woman who had mild COVID-19 (a few samples of this study predate the infection). Cell type and time point are not known.

The chain links TRBV19 to TRBJ1-2; 8 bases match TRBD1. Germline CDR1 LNHDA, CDR2 SQIVND (reference sequence). After removal of 5 bases from V and 4 bases from J, the junction contained 6 bases not matched to a gene. The CDR3 is made up of 14 amino acids. CDR3 in amino acids: CASSRRQGSYGYTF. For the CDR3, the DNA is TGTGCCAGTAGTCGTCGACAGGGGAGCTATGGCTACACCTTC.

The sample holds one count of this clonotype. The chain couples TRBV27 to TRBJ1-1, with 8 bases matching TRBD1. CDR1 MNHEY and CDR2 SMNVEV come from the germline V gene (reference sequence). Unmatched junction bases numbered 10, after V lost 5 bases and J lost 8 bases. The CDR3 loop spans 14 amino acids. CDR3: CASSLLTGEEEAFF. CDR3 bases: TGTGCCAGCAGTCTTCTGACAGGGGAGGAAGAAGCTTTCTTT.

The chain recombines TRBV5-1 with TRBJ1-1; no reliable D call. Per the germline V gene, CDR1 is SGHRS and CDR2 is YFSETQ. The CDR3 has 15 residues. V lost 4 bases and J lost 2, with 15 bases in between. The CDR3 bases are TGCGCCAGCAGCCTGCGGAGGAGCCTTAACACTGAAGCTTTCTTT. Translated, it gives CASSLRRSLNTEAFF.

This clonotype was counted only a few times. The genes are TRBV9 and TRBJ2-7, with 7 positions matching TRBD1. V dropped 0 bases and J dropped 6; count of bases not matched to a gene: 0. Germline assignment: CDR1 SGDLS and CDR2 YYNGEE. CDR3 length equals 12 residues. The CDR3 here is CASSVDRGEQYF. The CDR3 coding sequence is TGTGCCAGCAGCGTAGACAGGGGCGAGCAGTACTTC. The variable domain in full, with the rest retrieved from reference TRBV9 and TRBJ2-7, is DSGVTQTPKHLITATGQRVTLRCSPRSGDLSVYWYQQSLDQGLQFLIQYYNGEERAKGNILERFSAQQFPDLHSELNLSSLELGDSALYFCASSVDRGEQYFGPGTRLTVT.

The chain couples TRBV4-3 to TRBJ1-2, with TRBD1 as a possible D gene (5 bases). The CDR3 spans 14 residues. The germline V gene encodes CDR1 LGHNA and CDR2 YSLEER. The V gene lost 6 bases and the J gene lost 3 bases, with 14 bases spanning the gap. The DNA of the CDR3 is TGCGCCAGCAGTCGGGGGGGGAATGACTATGGCTACACCTTC. As protein: CASSRGGNDYGYTF.

The V gene is TRBV7-6, the J gene TRBJ1-5; D may be TRBD1 (5 bases). The germline CDR1 and CDR2 sequences are SGHVS and FNYEAQ. V was shortened by 1 base and J by 9 bases, with 10 bases between the two germline ends. This CDR3 is built from 13 residues. The CDR3 reads CASSLEGFRPQHF. Written as DNA, the CDR3 is TGTGCCAGCAGCTTAGAGGGGTTCCGGCCCCAGCATTTT.

This clonotype was detected many times. The V gene is TRBV7-2, the J gene TRBJ2-7; 12 nucleotides line up with TRBD2. Germline values: CDR1 SGHTA, CDR2 FQGNSA. Trimming removed 6 bases from V and 0 bases from J; junction bases left unmatched: 3. The length of the CDR3 is 15 residues. In DNA, the CDR3 is TGTGCCAGCAGTGGACTAGCGGGAAACTCCTACGAGCAGTACTTC. It encodes CASSGLAGNSYEQYF.

J is TRBJ1-1 and V is TRBV12-3 or TRBV12-4; 12 positions agree with TRBD1. This CDR3 has 17 residues. The V gene end was trimmed by 4 bases and the J gene end by 0 bases; junction bases not matched to a gene: 6. For the CDR3, the DNA is TGTGCCAGCAGTTCTCGGGACAGGGGGCTCGTGAACACTGAAGCTTTCTTT. Protein: CASSSRDRGLVNTEAFF.

Many counts were recorded for this clonotype. This sequence joins TRBV12-3 or TRBV12-4 and TRBJ1-4; D might be TRBD1 (6 bases). The length of the CDR3 is 14 residues. V was trimmed by 1 base and J by 7 bases, leaving 10 bases between them. The chain's CDR3 is CASSLGGLGEKLFF. In DNA, the CDR3 is TGTGCCAGCAGTTTAGGGGGGCTTGGTGAAAAACTGTTTTTT.

This sequence joins TRBV2 and TRBJ1-1; D uncertain. The CDR3 consists of 13 residues. In germline, CDR1 is SNHLY, CDR2 FYNNEI. Trimming stripped 10 bases from V and 1 base from J, with 13 bases between. DNA for the CDR3: TGTGCCACGAAGAGGGCCCGGAACACTGAAGCTTTCTTT. Amino acids: CATKRARNTEAFF.

V is TRBV11-2 and J is TRBJ2-3; 7 nucleotides align to TRBD1. With V trimmed by 6 bases and J by 3 bases, 6 bases remained unmatched. CDR1 and CDR2 (germline): SGHAT, FQNNGV. The length of the CDR3 is 14 residues. Here the CDR3 reads CASSIQGWTDTQYF. For the CDR3, the DNA is TGTGCCAGCAGTATACAGGGGTGGACAGATACGCAGTATTTT.

The rearrangement uses TRBV6-2 or TRBV6-3 and TRBJ1-4; 10 bases map to TRBD1. Germline assignment: CDR1 MNHEY and CDR2 SVGEGT. The CDR3 sequence is 15 residues long. Germline trimming cut 4 bases from V and 8 bases from J; bases unmatched to any gene: 7. The chain's CDR3 is CASSSHGTGAEKLFF. The DNA for the CDR3 is TGTGCCAGCAGTTCACACGGGACAGGGGCCGAAAAACTGTTTTTT.

This chain links TRBV6-1 with TRBJ2-5, with a possible D match to TRBD2 (5 bases). Between the trimmed V and J ends, which lost 3 bases and 2 bases, there was a span of 13 bases. Germline CDR1 MNHNS, CDR2 SASEGT. The CDR3 contains 15 residues. DNA for the CDR3: TGTGCCAGCAGTGATAATTCGGGATCGCAAGAGACCCAGTACTTC. Protein product: CASSDNSGSQETQYF.

This clonotype was counted only a few times. This chain joins TRBV5-5 and TRBJ1-2; 11 bases match TRBD1. This CDR3 comprises 16 residues. V lost 3 bases and J lost 7; bases outside the gene matches: 11. Germline values: CDR1 SGHKS, CDR2 YYEKEE (reference sequence). CDR3 nucleotides: TGTGCCAGCAGCTCGATACCCGGGACAGGGGGTCTTGGCTACACCTTC. Its protein product is CASSSIPGTGGLGYTF.

V is TRBV20-1 and J is TRBJ2-1; TRBD2 matches 8 bases. This CDR3 contains 17 residues. The germline gives CDR1 DFQATT, CDR2 SNEGSKA (reference sequence). Trimming cost V 6 bases and J 8 bases; bases outside gene matches: 21. CDR3: CSASSLSHGRGWDEQFF. DNA of the CDR3: TGCAGTGCCAGCTCCTTAAGCCACGGGAGGGGTTGGGATGAGCAGTTCTTC.

This clonotype was seen more than once but under ten times. The chain carries TRBV20-1 and TRBJ2-5; D possibly corresponds to TRBD2 (7 bases). The germline CDR1 and CDR2 sequences are DFQATT and SNEGSKA (reference sequence). This CDR3 spans 13 amino acids. The germline V and J ends were trimmed by 2 bases and 4 bases, with 11 bases remaining between them. The chain's CDR3 is CSARWGGPETQYF. Here the CDR3 DNA reads TGCAGTGCTAGATGGGGGGGCCCAGAGACCCAGTACTTC.

Remarks on this clonotype: A junction boundary mismatches the germline segment, possibly from a read error. The chain employs TRBV20-1 and TRBJ1-2; unclear D gene. From germline, CDR1 is DFQATT and CDR2 SNEGSKA (reference sequence). The CDR3 covers 11 residues. CDR3 coding DNA: TGCAGTGCTAGAGGGGGATCGGAACAGAACTTC. It is translated as CSARGGSEQNF.